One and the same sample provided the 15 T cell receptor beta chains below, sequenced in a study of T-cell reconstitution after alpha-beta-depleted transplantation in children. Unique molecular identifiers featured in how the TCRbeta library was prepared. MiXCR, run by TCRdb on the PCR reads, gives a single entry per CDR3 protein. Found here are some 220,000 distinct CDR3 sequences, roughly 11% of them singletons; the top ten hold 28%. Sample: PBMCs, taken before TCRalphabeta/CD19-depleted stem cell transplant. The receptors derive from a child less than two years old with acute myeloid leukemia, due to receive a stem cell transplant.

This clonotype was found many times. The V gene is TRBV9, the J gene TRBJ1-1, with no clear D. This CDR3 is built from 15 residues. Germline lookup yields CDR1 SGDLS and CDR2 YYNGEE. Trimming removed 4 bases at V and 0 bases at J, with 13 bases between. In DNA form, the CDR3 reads TGTGCCAGCAGCACACACAGCAGCCTGAACACTGAAGCTTTCTTT. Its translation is CASSTHSSLNTEAFF.

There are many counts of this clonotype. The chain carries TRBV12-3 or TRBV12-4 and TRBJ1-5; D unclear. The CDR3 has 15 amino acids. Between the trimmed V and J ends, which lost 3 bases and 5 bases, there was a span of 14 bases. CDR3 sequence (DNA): TGTGCCAGCAGTTTTCGAGGGCCCATCGATCAGCCCCAGCATTTT. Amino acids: CASSFRGPIDQPQHF.

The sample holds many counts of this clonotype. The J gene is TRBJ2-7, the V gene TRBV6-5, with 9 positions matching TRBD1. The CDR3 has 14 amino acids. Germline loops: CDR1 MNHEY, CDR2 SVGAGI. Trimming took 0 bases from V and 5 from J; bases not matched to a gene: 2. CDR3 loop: CASSYSQGANEQYF. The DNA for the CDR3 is TGTGCCAGCAGTTACTCACAGGGGGCCAACGAGCAGTACTTC.

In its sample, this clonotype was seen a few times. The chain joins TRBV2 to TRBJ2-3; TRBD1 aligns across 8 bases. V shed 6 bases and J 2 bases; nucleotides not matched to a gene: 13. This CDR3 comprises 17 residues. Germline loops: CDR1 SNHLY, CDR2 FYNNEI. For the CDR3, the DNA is TGTGCCAGCAGGAACCGGGGGACAGGAGGGGCCACAGATACGCAGTATTTT. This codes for CASRNRGTGGATDTQYF.

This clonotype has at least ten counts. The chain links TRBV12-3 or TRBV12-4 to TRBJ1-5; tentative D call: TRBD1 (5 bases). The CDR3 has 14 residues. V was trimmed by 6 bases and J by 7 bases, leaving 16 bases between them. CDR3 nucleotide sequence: TGTGCCAGCAGGGGACCGGGGGTTGTACAGCCCCAGCATTTT. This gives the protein CASRGPGVVQPQHF.

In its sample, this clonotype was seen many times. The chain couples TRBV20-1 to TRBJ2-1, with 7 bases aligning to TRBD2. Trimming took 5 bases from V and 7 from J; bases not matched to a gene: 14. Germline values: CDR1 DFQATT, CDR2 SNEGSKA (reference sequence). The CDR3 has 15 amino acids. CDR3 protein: CSAVSWEGPVNEQFF. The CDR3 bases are TGCAGTGCTGTTTCCTGGGAGGGTCCAGTTAATGAGCAGTTCTTC.

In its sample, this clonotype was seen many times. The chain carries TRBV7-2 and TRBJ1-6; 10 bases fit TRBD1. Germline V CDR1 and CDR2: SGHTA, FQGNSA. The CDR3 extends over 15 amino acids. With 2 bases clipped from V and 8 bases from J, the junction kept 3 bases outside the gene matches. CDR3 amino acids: CASSLRQGAYSPLHF. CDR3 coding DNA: TGTGCCAGCAGCTTAAGACAGGGGGCTTATTCACCCCTCCACTTT. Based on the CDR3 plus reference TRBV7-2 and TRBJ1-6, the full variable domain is GAGVSQSPSNKVTEKGKDVELRCDPISGHTALYWYRQSLGQGLEFLIYFQGNSAPDKSGLPSDRFSAERTGGSVSTLTIQRTQQEDSAVYLCASSLRQGAYSPLHFGNGTRLTVT.

CDR3 bases: TGTGCCAGCTCACCACCGGTCGGTACTAACTATGGCTACACCTTC. Translated: CASSPPVGTNYGYTF. The chain couples TRBV18 to TRBJ1-2; D remains ambiguous. The ends were cut back, 0 bases at V and 0 bases at J, with 8 bases in the middle. Germline lookup yields CDR1 KGHSH and CDR2 LQKENI. There are 15 residues in the CDR3. The complete variable domain, with remaining parts taken from reference TRBV18 and TRBJ1-2, reads NAGVMQNPRHLVRRRGQEARLRCSPMKGHSHVYWYRQLPEEGLKFMVYLQKENIIDESGMPKERFSAEFPKEGPSILRIQQVVRGDSAAYFCASSPPVGTNYGYTFGSGTRLTVV.

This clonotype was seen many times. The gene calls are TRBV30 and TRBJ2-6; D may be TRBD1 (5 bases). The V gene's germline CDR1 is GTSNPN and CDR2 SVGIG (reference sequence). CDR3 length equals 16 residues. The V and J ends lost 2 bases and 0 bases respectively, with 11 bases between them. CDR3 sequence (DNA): TGTGCCTGGAGTCCGGACACAACCTCTGGGGCCAACGTCCTGACTTTC. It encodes CAWSPDTTSGANVLTF.

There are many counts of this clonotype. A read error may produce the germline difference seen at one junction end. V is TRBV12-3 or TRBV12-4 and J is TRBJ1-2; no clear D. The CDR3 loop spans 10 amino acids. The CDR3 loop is CASSLAATVF. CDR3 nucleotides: TGTGCCAGCAGTTTAGCTGCAACTGTTTTC.

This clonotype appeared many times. Here the CDR3 DNA reads TGTGCCAGCAGGGACAGAGCCCGCGGGGCTTTCTTT. It is translated as CASRDRARGAFF. The V and J genes are TRBV28 and TRBJ1-1; D may be TRBD1 (6 bases). Germline V gives CDR1 MDHEN, CDR2 SYDVKM. V lost 6 bases and J 11 bases, leaving 16 bases between the germline ends. The CDR3 covers 12 residues. The full variable domain, in which reference TRBV28 and TRBJ1-1 provide the parts outside the CDR3, is DVKVTQSSRYLVKRTGEKVFLECVQDMDHENMFWYRQDPGLGLRLIYFSYDVKMKEKGDIPEGYSVSREKKERFSLILESASTNQTSMYLCASRDRARGAFFGQGTRLTVV.

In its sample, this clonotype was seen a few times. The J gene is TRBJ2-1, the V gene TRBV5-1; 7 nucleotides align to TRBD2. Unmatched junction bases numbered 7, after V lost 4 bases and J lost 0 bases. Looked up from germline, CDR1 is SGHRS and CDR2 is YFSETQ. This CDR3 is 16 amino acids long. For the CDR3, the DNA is TGCGCCAGCAGCCGGGACTACCCGAGCTCCTACAATGAGCAGTTCTTC. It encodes CASSRDYPSSYNEQFF.

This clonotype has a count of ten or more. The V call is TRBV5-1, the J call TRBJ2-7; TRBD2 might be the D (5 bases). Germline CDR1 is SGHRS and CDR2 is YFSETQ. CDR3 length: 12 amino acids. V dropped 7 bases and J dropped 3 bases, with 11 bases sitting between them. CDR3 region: CASSRESYEQYF. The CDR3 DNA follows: TGCGCCAGCTCTAGGGAGAGCTACGAGCAGTACTTC.

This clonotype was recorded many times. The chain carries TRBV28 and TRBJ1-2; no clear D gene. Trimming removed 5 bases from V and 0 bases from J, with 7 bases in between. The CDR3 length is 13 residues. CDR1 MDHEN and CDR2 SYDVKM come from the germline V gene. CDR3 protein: CASSLRPNYGYTF. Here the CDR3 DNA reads TGTGCCAGCAGTCTCCGTCCTAACTATGGCTACACCTTC.

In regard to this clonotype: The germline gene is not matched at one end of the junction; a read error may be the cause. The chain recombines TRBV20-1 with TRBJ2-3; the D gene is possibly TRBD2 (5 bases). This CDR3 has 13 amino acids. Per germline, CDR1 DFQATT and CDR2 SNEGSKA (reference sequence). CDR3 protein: CSASGSSTDTLYF. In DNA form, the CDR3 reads TGCAGTGCTAGCGGTTCTAGCACAGATACGCTGTATTTT.